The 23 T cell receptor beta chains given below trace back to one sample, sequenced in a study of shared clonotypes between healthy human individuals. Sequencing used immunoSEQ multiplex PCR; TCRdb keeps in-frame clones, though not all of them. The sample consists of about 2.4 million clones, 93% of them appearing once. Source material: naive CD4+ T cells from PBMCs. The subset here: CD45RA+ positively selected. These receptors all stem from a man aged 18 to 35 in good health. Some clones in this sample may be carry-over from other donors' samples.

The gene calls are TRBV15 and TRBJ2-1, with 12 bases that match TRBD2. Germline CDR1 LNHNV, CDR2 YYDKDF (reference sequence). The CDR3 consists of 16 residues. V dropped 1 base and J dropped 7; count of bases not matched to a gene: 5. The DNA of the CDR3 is TGTGCCACCAGCAGAGGGGCTAGCGGGAGGGGGAATGAGCAGTTCTTC. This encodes CATSRGASGRGNEQFF.

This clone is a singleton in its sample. In DNA form, the CDR3 reads TGTGCCAGCGGGACTAGCGCCGTAAGCTCTGGGGCCAACGTCCTGACTTTC. Encoded protein: CASGTSAVSSGANVLTF. This chain uses TRBV7-3 with TRBJ2-6, with TRBD2 matching 10 bases. V lost 8 bases and J lost 0; bases outside the gene matches: 7. Germline lookup yields CDR1 SGHTA and CDR2 FQGTGA. The CDR3 consists of 17 residues.

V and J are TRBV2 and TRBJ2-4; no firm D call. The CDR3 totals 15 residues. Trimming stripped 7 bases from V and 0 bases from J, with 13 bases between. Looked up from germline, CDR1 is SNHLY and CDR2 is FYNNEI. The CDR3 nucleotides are TGTGCCAGCATGGAGACGGGTGTAGCCAAAAACATTCAGTACTTC. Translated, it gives CASMETGVAKNIQYF.

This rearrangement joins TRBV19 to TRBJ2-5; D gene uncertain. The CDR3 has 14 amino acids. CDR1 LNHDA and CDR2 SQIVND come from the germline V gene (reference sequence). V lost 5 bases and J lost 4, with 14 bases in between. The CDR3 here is CASSPGLSIETQYF. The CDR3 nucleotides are TGTGCCAGTAGTCCGGGTTTAAGCATAGAGACCCAGTACTTC.

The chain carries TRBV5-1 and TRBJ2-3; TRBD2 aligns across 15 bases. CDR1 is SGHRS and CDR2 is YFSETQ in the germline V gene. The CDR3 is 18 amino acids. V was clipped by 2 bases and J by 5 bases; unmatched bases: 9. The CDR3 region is CASSFGGLAGGGGDTQYF. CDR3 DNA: TGCGCCAGCAGCTTCGGGGGACTAGCGGGAGGTGGAGGAGATACGCAGTATTTT.

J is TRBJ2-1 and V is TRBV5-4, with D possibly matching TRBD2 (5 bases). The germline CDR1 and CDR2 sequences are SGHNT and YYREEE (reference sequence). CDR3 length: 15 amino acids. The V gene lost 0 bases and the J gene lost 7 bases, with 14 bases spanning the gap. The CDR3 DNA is TGTGCCAGCAGCTTGGGGCATACCCGGAGGAATGAGCAGTTCTTC. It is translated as CASSLGHTRRNEQFF.

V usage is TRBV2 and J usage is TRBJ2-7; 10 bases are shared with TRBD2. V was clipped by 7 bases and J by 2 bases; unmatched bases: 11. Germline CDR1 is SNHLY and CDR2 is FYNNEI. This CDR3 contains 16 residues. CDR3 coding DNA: TGTGCCAGCATTGCCCCCGGGACTAGCGTACCCTACGAGCAGTACTTC. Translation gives CASIAPGTSVPYEQYF.

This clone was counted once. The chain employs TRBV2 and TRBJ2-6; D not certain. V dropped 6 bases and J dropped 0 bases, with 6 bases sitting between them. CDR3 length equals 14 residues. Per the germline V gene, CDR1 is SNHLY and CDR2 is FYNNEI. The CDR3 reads CASRALSGANVLTF. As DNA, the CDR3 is TGTGCCAGCAGGGCACTCTCTGGGGCCAACGTCCTGACTTTC.

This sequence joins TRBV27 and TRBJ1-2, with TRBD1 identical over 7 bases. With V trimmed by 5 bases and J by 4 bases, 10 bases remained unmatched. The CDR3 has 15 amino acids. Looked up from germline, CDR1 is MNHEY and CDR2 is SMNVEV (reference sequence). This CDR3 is CASSPTSPGGYGYTF. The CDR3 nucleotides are TGTGCCAGCAGTCCCACGTCGCCAGGGGGCTATGGCTACACCTTC.

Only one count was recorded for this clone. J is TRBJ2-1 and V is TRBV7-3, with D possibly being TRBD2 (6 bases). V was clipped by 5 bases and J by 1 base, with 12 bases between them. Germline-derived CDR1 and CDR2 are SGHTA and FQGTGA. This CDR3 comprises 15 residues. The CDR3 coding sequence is TGTGCCAGCAGCCGGGGAGGAGCGTCCTACAATGAGCAGTTCTTC. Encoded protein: CASSRGGASYNEQFF.

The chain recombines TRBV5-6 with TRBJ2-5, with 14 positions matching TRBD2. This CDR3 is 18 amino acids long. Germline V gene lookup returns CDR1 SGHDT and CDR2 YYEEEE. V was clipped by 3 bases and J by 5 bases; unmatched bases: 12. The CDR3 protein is CASSSPGLAGEMGETQYF. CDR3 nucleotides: TGTGCCAGCAGCTCCCCGGGACTAGCGGGAGAGATGGGGGAGACCCAGTACTTC.

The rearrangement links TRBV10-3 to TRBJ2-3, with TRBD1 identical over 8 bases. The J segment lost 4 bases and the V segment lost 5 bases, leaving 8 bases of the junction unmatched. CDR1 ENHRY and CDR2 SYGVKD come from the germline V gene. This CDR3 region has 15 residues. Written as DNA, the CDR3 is TGTGCCATCAGTCAACAGGGGGAGGTGTCAGATACGCAGTATTTT. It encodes CAISQQGEVSDTQYF.

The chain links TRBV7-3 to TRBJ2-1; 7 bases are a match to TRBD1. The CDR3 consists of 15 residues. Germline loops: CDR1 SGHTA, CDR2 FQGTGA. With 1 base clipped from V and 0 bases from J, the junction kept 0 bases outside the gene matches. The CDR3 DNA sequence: TGTGCCAGCAGCTTAAGGGACAGCTCCTACAATGAGCAGTTCTTC. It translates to CASSLRDSSYNEQFF.

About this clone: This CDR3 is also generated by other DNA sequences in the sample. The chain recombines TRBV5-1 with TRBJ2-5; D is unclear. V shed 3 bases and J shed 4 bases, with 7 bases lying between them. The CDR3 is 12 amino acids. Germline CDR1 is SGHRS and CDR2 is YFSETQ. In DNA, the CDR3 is TGCGCCAGCAGCTCCCAAGGAGAGACCCAGTACTTC. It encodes CASSSQGETQYF.

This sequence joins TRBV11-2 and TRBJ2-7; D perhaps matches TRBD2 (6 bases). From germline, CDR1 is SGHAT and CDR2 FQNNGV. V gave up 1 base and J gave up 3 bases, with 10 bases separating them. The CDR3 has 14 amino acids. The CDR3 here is CASSLVMRGYEQYF. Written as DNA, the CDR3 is TGTGCCAGCAGCTTAGTGATGCGGGGCTACGAGCAGTACTTC.

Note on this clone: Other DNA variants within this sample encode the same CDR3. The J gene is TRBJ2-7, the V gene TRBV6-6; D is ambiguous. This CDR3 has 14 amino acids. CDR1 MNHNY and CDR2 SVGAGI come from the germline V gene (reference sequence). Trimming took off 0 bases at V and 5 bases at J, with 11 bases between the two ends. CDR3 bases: TGTGCCAGCAGTTACTCGCGCACCAGTAACGAGCAGTACTTC. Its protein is CASSYSRTSNEQYF.

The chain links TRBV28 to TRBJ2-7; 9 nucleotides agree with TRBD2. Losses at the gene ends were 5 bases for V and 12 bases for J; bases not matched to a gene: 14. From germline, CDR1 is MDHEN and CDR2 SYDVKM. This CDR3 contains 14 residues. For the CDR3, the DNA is TGTGCCAGCAGTCAGGCGGGGGGGCCGAGTCTGTGGTACTTC. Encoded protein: CASSQAGGPSLWYF.

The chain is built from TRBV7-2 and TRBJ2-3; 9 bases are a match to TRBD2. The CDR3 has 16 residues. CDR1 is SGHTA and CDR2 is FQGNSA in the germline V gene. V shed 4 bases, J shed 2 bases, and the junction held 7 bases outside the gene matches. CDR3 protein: CASSSLAGWVTDTQYF. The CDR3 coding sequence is TGTGCCAGCAGCTCCCTAGCGGGATGGGTCACAGATACGCAGTATTTT.

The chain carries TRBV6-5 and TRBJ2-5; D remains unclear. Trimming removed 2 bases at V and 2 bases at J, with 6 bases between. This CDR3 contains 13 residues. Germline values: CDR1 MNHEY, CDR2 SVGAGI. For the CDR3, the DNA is TGTGCCAGCAGTTACACAGCGCAAGAGACCCAGTACTTC. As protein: CASSYTAQETQYF.

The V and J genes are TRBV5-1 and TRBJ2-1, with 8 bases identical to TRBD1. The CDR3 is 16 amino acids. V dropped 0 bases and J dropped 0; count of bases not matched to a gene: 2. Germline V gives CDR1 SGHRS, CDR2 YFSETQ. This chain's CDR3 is CASSLGRGPSYNEQFF. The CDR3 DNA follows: TGCGCCAGCAGCTTGGGCAGGGGGCCCTCCTACAATGAGCAGTTCTTC.

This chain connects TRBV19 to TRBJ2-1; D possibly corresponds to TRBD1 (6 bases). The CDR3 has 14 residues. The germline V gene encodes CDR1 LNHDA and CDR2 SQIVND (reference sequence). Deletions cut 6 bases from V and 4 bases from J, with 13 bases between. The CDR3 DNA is TGTGCCAGTAGAACCCGGACAGATTACAATGAGCAGTTCTTC. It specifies CASRTRTDYNEQFF.

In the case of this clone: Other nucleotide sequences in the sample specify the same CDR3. CDR3 protein: CSARGGGEQFF. The CDR3 bases are TGCAGTGCTAGAGGCGGGGGTGAGCAGTTCTTC. The rearrangement joins TRBV20-1 to TRBJ2-1; TRBD2 matches at 7 bases. The V gene's germline CDR1 is DFQATT and CDR2 SNEGSKA (reference sequence). The CDR3 spans 11 residues. The ends lost 1 base at V and 9 bases at J; junction bases unmatched: 0.

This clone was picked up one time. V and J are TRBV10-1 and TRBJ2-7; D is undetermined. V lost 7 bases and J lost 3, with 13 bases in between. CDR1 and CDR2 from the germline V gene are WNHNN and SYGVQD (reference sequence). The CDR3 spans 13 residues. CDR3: CASTPYFFYEQYF. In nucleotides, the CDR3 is TGCGCCAGCACCCCTTATTTTTTCTACGAGCAGTACTTC.